This T cell receptor beta chain emerged from a study of immune heterogeneity within non-small cell lung tumors (dated by TCRdb to 2016 to 2018). Context from the whole study: By histology, several squamous cell carcinomas, about 11 non-squamous carcinomas and 1 tumor not otherwise specified were included. The study combined whole-exome sequencing, RNA-seq and TCR beta repertoire sequencing of multiple spatially distinct regions from each NSCLC tumor to examine intratumoral immune heterogeneity. TCR repertoire analysis included more than 55 tumor loci from 15 patients, whereas transcriptome data included only 40 to 45 loci from roughly 12 patients. Neoantigen binding to each patient's HLA alleles was predicted with netMHCpan-3.0 for mutant peptides of 8 to 11 amino acids. The full study reports these points: Within a patient, identical dominant CDR3B clonotypes were found to recur across loci, yet unique high-frequency clones were also harbored in different tumor locations. High-frequency TCR beta clonotypes were found to be largely distinct between individual patients. Local tumor mutational burden and local T-cell repertoire clonality had a statistically significant but moderate positive correlation (R about 0.37).

This clonotype was recorded a few times. This clone's antigen is unknown. No base-level quality is on record; no much larger clone is a single base apart. A multiplex PCR system amplified the TCR beta CDR3 region, with a first 10-cycle round using 32 V-gene forward and 13 J-gene reverse primers. First-round PCR used a QIAGEN Multiplex PCR Kit, and primer sequences were filed in Chinese patent CN105087789A. Illumina universal primers were attached in a second round of PCR run with the Phusion High-Fidelity PCR Kit. The TCR libraries underwent paired-end sequencing with a read length of 151 bp on the Illumina HiSeq X Ten platform. The published analysis was carried out like this. Reads without multiplex PCR primers were removed using Cutadapt, read pairs were merged using PEAR, and CDR3 regions were called using MiXCR with default settings. Repertoire diversity was assessed by Shannon entropy, and clonality was calculated as one minus the Shannon entropy divided by the ln of the count of productive unique sequences. Clonotypes at a frequency of at least 0.5% were defined as dominant or high-frequency T-cell clones. Using fastp at Q25 and MiXCR, TCRdb reprocessed the public reads and kept productive beta chains. Here each entry gathers all rows of one CDR3 protein and keeps the most common genes and DNA. V and J calls and clone size were set by TCRdb, not the authors. The sample records some 11,000 distinct CDR3 sequences, under 25% of which are singletons. The ten biggest clones cover under 4.5% of the sample.

The CDR3 covers 14 residues, taking in both the cysteine and the phenylalanine. CDR3 DNA only is kept here, 42 bases in frame from base 1. V loses 7 bases of germline sequence and J loses 4 bases, and the interval between the two ends is 19 bases. The germline V gene gives CDR1 as SQVTM and CDR2 as ANQGSEA. Genomic DNA extracted from bulk tumor tissue served as TCR template, with 600 to 700 ng gDNA amplified per sample. During surgery, several biopsies were collected from each primary tumor and placed as far from one another as possible within the tumor mass. Patients in the study cohort, which was described as untreated, were newly diagnosed NSCLC cases going through curative surgery. The samples came from around 14 patients with newly diagnosed non-small cell lung cancer who were having surgery intended to be curative. A couple of independent pathologists reviewed the resected tumor masses. Only high-quality DNA and RNA samples were carried forward to sequencing.

The receptor comes from a man in his 60s with non-small cell lung cancer. The sequenced sample consisted of lung tumor tissue. The chain is assembled from TRBV29-1 and TRBJ1-1; tentative D gene TRBD1, with 6 bases matching. The CDR3 protein: CSATETGSVTEAFF. The base sequence is TGCAGCGCTACAGAAACAGGGAGTGTCACTGAAGCTTTCTTT.